The rows below give T cell receptor beta chains drawn from one sample of a study of CD4 and CD8 cells across lung adenocarcinoma regions. Using its own MiXCR run on the PCR reads, TCRdb lists one record per CDR3 protein. The sample lists roughly 17,000 distinct CDR3 sequences, roughly three fifths seen once, with over 25% in the top ten. Sequenced material: CD8+ T cells from the center of a lung tumor. The receptor set was obtained from a female donor with lung adenocarcinoma. The CD4 and CD8 labels of this study may be unreliable. Both conserved end residues are part of each CDR3. The D gene is left open where the match is weak. Clone size is shown for a subset of rows, as once, few, many or a class of expanded clone.

clone size	D gene	V gene	J gene	CDR3 protein	CDR3 DNA
NA	NA	TRBV6-1	TRBJ2-7	CASTPAGRGAKNTQYF	TGTGCCAGCACCCCCGCGGGGCGGGGAGCCAAAAATACGCAGTACTTC
NA	NA	TRBV6-1	TRBJ1-6	CASSEEENSPLHF	TGTGCCAGCAGTGAAGAGGAAAATTCACCCCTCCACTTT
few	TRBD2	TRBV11-1	TRBJ2-5	CASSPRSTTSGYQETQYF	TGTGCCAGCAGTCCCCGCTCTACGACTAGCGGGTACCAAGAGACCCAGTACTTC
many	NA	TRBV7-2	TRBJ1-3	CASSPGRFSGNTIYF	TGTGCCAGCAGCCCCGGACGGTTCTCTGGAAACACCATATATTTT
NA	NA	TRBV6-5	TRBJ2-1	CASSYRLPTDNEQFF	TGTGCCAGCAGTTACAGGCTCCCTACCGACAATGAGCAGTTCTTC
NA	TRBD1	TRBV10-3	TRBJ1-1	CAITIDRGTEAFF	TGTGCCATCACCATCGACAGGGGCACTGAAGCTTTCTTT
NA	TRBD1	TRBV4-1	TRBJ1-1	CASSPRALRTGSGTEAFF	TGCGCCAGCAGCCCACGAGCTCTCCGGACAGGGAGTGGCACTGAAGCTTTCTTT
NA	NA	TRBV15	TRBJ1-4	CATSRSGGVTNEKLFF	TGTGCCACCAGCAGGTCCGGAGGGGTAACTAATGAAAAACTGTTTTTT
NA	TRBD2	TRBV6-8	TRBJ2-3	CGSWGGGRKDTQYF	TGTGGCAGCTGGGGCGGGGGGCGCAAAGATACGCAGTATTTC
few	TRBD1	TRBV6-5	TRBJ2-3	CASSYGDRGTDTQYF	TGTGCCAGCAGTTACGGGGACAGGGGAACAGATACGCAGTATTTT
NA	TRBD2	TRBV7-2	TRBJ2-4	CASSLAGLGGKDIQYF	TGTGCCAGCAGCCTAGCGGGTCTGGGAGGCAAAGACATTCAGTACTTC
NA	NA	TRBV10-3	TRBJ2-7	CGAGPGGRDQETQYF	TGTGGCGCGGGGCCCGGGGGCCGGGACCAAGAGACGCAGTACTTC
medium-sized	NA	TRBV6-1	TRBJ1-5	CASSASGNSNQPQHF	TGTGCCAGCAGTGCGTCAGGTAATAGCAATCAGCCCCAGCATTTT
few	TRBD1	TRBV6-1	TRBJ2-7	CAGSGGQATDTQYF	TGTGCGGGCAGTGGGGGACAGGCCACAGATACGCAGTACTTC
NA	TRBD2	TRBV6-1	TRBJ2-5	CARGPGGRDPDTQYF	TGTGCCAGGGGTCCGGGGGGGCGTGACCCAGATACCCAGTATTTC
NA	TRBD2	TRBV9	TRBJ2-3	CASSPVTSGTDTQYF	TGTGCCAGCAGCCCGGTGACTAGCGGCACAGATACGCAGTATTTT
NA	TRBD2	TRBV6-4	TRBJ2-4	CASRDSGGGAKDTQYF	TGTGCCAGCCGCGACTCGGGGGGGGGAGCCAAAGACACTCAGTATTTC
NA	TRBD2	TRBV4-1	TRBJ2-3	CASSQADGGGGSTDTQYF	TGCGCCAGCAGCCAAGCGGACGGCGGGGGGGGAAGCACAGATACGCAGTATTTT
many	NA	TRBV9	TRBJ1-2	CASSNIQGNGGYTF	TGTGCCAGCAGCAATATTCAGGGGAATGGTGGCTACACCTTC
NA	NA	TRBV7-2	TRBJ2-5	CASSLDLGRETQYF	TGTGCCAGCAGCTTAGACCTCGGAAGAGAGACCCAGTACTTC
NA	NA	TRBV6-1	TRBJ2-5	CASRKRGETQYF	TGTGCCAGCAGAAAAAGAGGGGAGACCCAGTACTTC
medium-sized	TRBD1	TRBV6-5	TRBJ2-5	CASSYTRGKAETQYF	TGTGCCAGCAGTTATACCAGGGGGAAGGCGGAGACCCAGTACTTC
NA	TRBD2	TRBV4-1	TRBJ2-3	CASSQAGGAGGNTETQYF	TGCGCCAGCAGCCAAGCAGGCGGGGCGGGGGGTAACACAGAGACGCAGTACTTT
many	NA	TRBV10-1	TRBJ1-2	CASSESMGYGYTF	TGCGCCAGCAGTGAGTCGATGGGCTATGGCTACACCTTC
NA	NA	TRBV6-1	TRBJ2-4	CASRGPWATDTQYF	TGTGCCAGCAGGGGGCCGTGGGCCACAGACACGCAGTATTTC
many	TRBD2	TRBV6-1	TRBJ2-1	CASSESVGGAYNEQFF	TGTGCCAGCAGTGAATCCGTCGGGGGGGCGTACAATGAGCAGTTCTTC
NA	TRBD1	TRBV12-3/TRBV12-4	TRBJ2-5	CASSLGRTGGNTQYF	TGTGCCAGCAGTTTAGGTAGGACAGGCGGAAACACCCAGTACTTC
NA	NA	TRBV10-3	TRBJ2-4	CRGTARREKNTQYF	TGCCGCGGCACGGCGCGGCGAGAGAAAAATACTCAGTATTTC
many	NA	TRBV6-1	TRBJ1-2	CASTGFQGDYGYTF	TGTGCCAGCACGGGGTTTCAGGGAGACTATGGCTACACCTTC
NA	NA	TRBV6-1	TRBJ1-1	CASILTWNTEAFF	TGTGCCAGCATCCTTACTTGGAACACTGAAGCTTTCTTT
NA	NA	TRBV6-1	TRBJ2-3	CASSRRLGGGVTETQYF	TGTGCCAGCAGTCGGCGACTAGGGGGGGGTGTCACAGAGACGCAGTATTTT
NA	NA	TRBV7-2	TRBJ2-4	CASSLIGKDTQYF	TGTGCCAGCAGCCTGATTGGCAAAGACACGCAGTATTTC
NA	NA	TRBV7-8	TRBJ1-1	CASSPGRVGVGTEAFF	TGTGCCAGCAGCCCCGGCAGGGTGGGCGTAGGCACTGAAGCTTTCTTT
NA	NA	TRBV27	TRBJ2-5	CASSLGRVPDTQYF	TGTGCGAGCAGTTTGGGCCGGGTCCCAGATACGCAGTACTTC
many	TRBD1	TRBV4-1	TRBJ1-2	CASSQAIDREAATNYGYTF	TGCGCCAGCAGCCAAGCCATCGACAGGGAAGCTGCCACTAACTATGGCTACACCTTC
many	NA	TRBV27	TRBJ2-4	CASSLRLLDVQYF	TGTGCCAGCAGTCTACGGTTACTTGACGTTCAGTACTTC
NA	NA	TRBV6-2/TRBV6-3	TRBJ2-3	CASSGLSAKNTQYF	TGTGCCAGCAGCGGGCTGAGCGCCAAAAACACGCAGTATTTC
NA	NA	TRBV20-1	TRBJ1-1	CSATPGNTEAFF	TGCAGTGCCACCCCAGGGAACACTGAAGCTTTCTTT
medium-sized	NA	TRBV6-5	TRBJ2-1	CASSYSSSAGSYNEQFF	TGTGCCAGCAGTTACTCGTCTAGCGCGGGCTCCTACAATGAGCAGTTCTTC
NA	NA	TRBV6-1	TRBJ2-4	CAGSGGRGRDTQYF	TGTGCGGGCAGTGGGGGCCGGGGGCGGGACACCCAGTACTTC
many	TRBD2	TRBV4-1	TRBJ2-7	CASSQGERGGIYEQYF	TGCGCCAGCAGCCAAGGGGAGCGGGGGGGGATCTACGAGCAGTACTTC
few	NA	TRBV4-2	TRBJ2-1	CASSQGPYNEQFF	TGTGCCAGCAGCCAAGGCCCCTACAATGAGCAGTTCTTC
NA	NA	TRBV27	TRBJ2-5	CASRPPGVWEQYF	TGTGCCAGCAGGCCCCCAGGGGTTTGGGAGCAGTACTTC